One and the same sample provided the 25 T cell receptor beta chains below, sequenced in a study of blood T cell repertoires in COVID-19. Clones were read by immunoSEQ multiplex PCR, and TCRdb kept only the in-frame ones, dropping some. The profile shows some 300,000 clones, 88% of them singletons. The sample taken for sequencing was PBMCs or T cells enriched from blood (not recorded which). These receptors were taken from a woman aged 30 to 39 who had recovered from COVID-19.

This chain connects TRBV2 to TRBJ1-1; perhaps TRBD1 as D (6 bases). CDR1 and CDR2 from the germline V gene are SNHLY and FYNNEI. This CDR3 comprises 12 residues. V dropped 10 bases and J dropped 1 base, with 10 bases sitting between them. The CDR3: CAKGHTNTEAFF. CDR3 coding DNA: TGTGCCAAGGGACATACGAACACTGAAGCTTTCTTT.

V usage is TRBV7-2 and J usage is TRBJ2-1, with TRBD2 matching 10 bases. V shed 4 bases and J 2 bases; nucleotides not matched to a gene: 5. The CDR3 is 16 residues long. Germline lookup yields CDR1 SGHTA and CDR2 FQGNSA. In DNA, the CDR3 is TGTGCCAGCAGCTATCTAGCGGGGGCCACCTACAATGAGCAGTTCTTC. This encodes CASSYLAGATYNEQFF.

This chain joins TRBV30 and TRBJ1-1; a weak D match, TRBD1 (5 bases). Trimming removed 3 bases at V and 5 bases at J, with 13 bases between. The CDR3 length is 13 residues. CDR1 is GTSNPN and CDR2 is SVGIG in the germline V gene (reference sequence). Here the CDR3 DNA reads TGTGCCTGGAGCGACAGCTCTTGGACTGAAGCTTTCTTT. Residues: CAWSDSSWTEAFF.

The chain joins TRBV5-4 to TRBJ2-5, with D perhaps TRBD1 (5 bases). The CDR3 runs 15 residues. Germline CDR1 SGHNT, CDR2 YYREEE (reference sequence). Trimming took off 1 base at V and 5 bases at J, with 15 bases between the two ends. CDR3 in DNA: TGTGCCAGCAGCTTGCCCGGATGGGGCACGGAGACCCAGTACTTC. It is translated as CASSLPGWGTETQYF. The full variable domain, completed using reference TRBV5-4 and TRBJ2-5, is ETGVTQSPTHLIKTRGQQVTLRCSSQSGHNTVSWYQQALGQGPQFIFQYYREEENGRGNFPPRFSGLQFPNYSSELNVNALELDDSALYLCASSLPGWGTETQYFGPGTRLLVL.

The chain couples TRBV18 to TRBJ2-7; the match to TRBD1 covers 8 bases. Germline loops: CDR1 KGHSH, CDR2 LQKENI. This CDR3 comprises 14 residues. The junction had 6 bases not matched to a gene; V was cut back by 4 bases and J by 4 bases. CDR3 sequence reads: CASSRGQGSYEQYF. The DNA of the CDR3 is TGTGCCAGCTCACGAGGACAGGGTAGTTACGAGCAGTACTTC.

This chain links TRBV5-6 with TRBJ1-1; D unresolved. The CDR3 is made up of 17 amino acids. Germline loops: CDR1 SGHDT, CDR2 YYEEEE. V lost 2 bases, J lost 3 bases, and 20 bases lay in between. Here the CDR3 reads CASSFLSSSFRDTEAFF. The CDR3 nucleotides are TGTGCCAGCAGCTTTCTCTCGTCAAGCTTTAGAGACACTGAAGCTTTCTTT.

There are a few counts of this clone. J is TRBJ1-5 and V is TRBV2; TRBD1 agrees at 7 bases. Germline V lookup: CDR1 SNHLY, CDR2 FYNNEI. V shed 0 bases and J 6 bases; nucleotides not matched to a gene: 5. The CDR3 covers 15 residues. CDR3 DNA: TGTGCCAGCAGTGAAGCGACAGGGCGCAGTCAGCCCCAGCATTTT. It encodes CASSEATGRSQPQHF. The full variable domain, with the rest looked up from reference TRBV2 and TRBJ1-5, is EPEVTQTPSHQVTQMGQEVILRCVPISNHLYFYWYRQILGQKVEFLVSFYNNEISEKSEIFDDQFSVERPDGSNFTLKIRSTKLEDSAMYFCASSEATGRSQPQHFGDGTRLSIL.

This chain uses TRBV28 with TRBJ2-7, with D tentatively TRBD1 (5 bases). The CDR3 contains 14 residues. Trimming took 3 bases from V and 1 from J, leaving 10 bases between them. Per germline, CDR1 MDHEN and CDR2 SYDVKM. The CDR3 reads CASSFWGRSYEQYF. The DNA for the CDR3 is TGTGCCAGCAGTTTCTGGGGCAGATCCTACGAGCAGTACTTC. The variable domain in full, with the rest retrieved from reference TRBV28 and TRBJ2-7, is DVKVTQSSRYLVKRTGEKVFLECVQDMDHENMFWYRQDPGLGLRLIYFSYDVKMKEKGDIPEGYSVSREKKERFSLILESASTNQTSMYLCASSFWGRSYEQYFGPGTRLTVT.

V usage is TRBV6-5 and J usage is TRBJ1-2; 8 bases agree with TRBD1. Germline values: CDR1 MNHEY, CDR2 SVGAGI. The ends lost 0 bases at V and 5 bases at J; junction bases unmatched: 5. The CDR3 totals 15 residues. The CDR3 region is CASSYSMGQAYGYTF. The CDR3 region has the DNA TGTGCCAGCAGTTACTCCATGGGACAGGCATATGGCTACACCTTC.

The chain couples TRBV6-5 to TRBJ2-1; D is unresolved. The CDR3 has 15 residues. Germline V gives CDR1 MNHEY, CDR2 SVGAGI. The germline V and J ends were trimmed by 5 bases and 4 bases, with 15 bases remaining between them. The CDR3 region is CASSPPRGRYNEQFF. CDR3 bases: TGTGCCAGCAGTCCCCCTAGAGGAAGGTACAATGAGCAGTTCTTC.

The chain combines TRBV2 with TRBJ2-7, with a weak D call TRBD2 (6 bases). Germline V gene lookup returns CDR1 SNHLY and CDR2 FYNNEI. This CDR3 has 10 amino acids. V lost 8 bases and J 6 bases, leaving 8 bases between the germline ends. The CDR3 DNA sequence: TGTGCCAGCTTCGGGGGCGAGCAGTACTTC. Amino acids: CASFGGEQYF. The complete variable domain, with remaining parts taken from reference TRBV2 and TRBJ2-7, reads EPEVTQTPSHQVTQMGQEVILRCVPISNHLYFYWYRQILGQKVEFLVSFYNNEISEKSEIFDDQFSVERPDGSNFTLKIRSTKLEDSAMYFCASFGGEQYFGPGTRLTVT.

This clone appeared a single time. The chain links TRBV29-1 to TRBJ1-5; D possibly corresponds to TRBD1 (6 bases). The CDR3 is 15 residues long. Trimming shortened V by 6 bases and J by 0 bases, and 15 bases separated the two germline ends. From germline, CDR1 is SQVTM and CDR2 ANQGSEA. CDR3 DNA sequence: TGCAGCGTAGACAGGAGACTTATTAGCAATCAGCCCCAGCATTTT. As protein: CSVDRRLISNQPQHF.

The CDR3 loop is CASSLRGREDEAFF. CDR3 DNA sequence: TGTGCCAGCAGCTTAAGGGGGCGCGAAGATGAAGCTTTCTTT. The chain is built from TRBV7-9 and TRBJ1-1, with TRBD1 matching 7 bases. The junction had 7 bases not matched to a gene; V was cut back by 2 bases and J by 7 bases. This CDR3 has 14 residues. Germline V gene data show CDR1 as SEHNR and CDR2 as FQNEAQ (reference sequence).

The rearrangement joins TRBV10-3 to TRBJ2-7; the match to TRBD2 covers 7 bases. Germline CDR1 reads ENHRY; CDR2 reads SYGVKD. The trim removed 9 bases at V and 2 bases at J, leaving 7 bases unmatched. This CDR3 region has 13 residues. CDR3 region: CAIGGTTPYEQYF. The DNA for the CDR3 is TGTGCCATAGGAGGGACTACCCCCTACGAGCAGTACTTC.

The V gene is TRBV9, the J gene TRBJ2-7, with TRBD2 matching 8 bases. Germline V gene data show CDR1 as SGDLS and CDR2 as YYNGEE. This CDR3 region has 15 residues. Trimming took 4 bases from V and 1 from J; bases not matched to a gene: 7. CDR3: CASSPERGPSYEQYF. The CDR3 DNA is TGTGCCAGCAGCCCTGAGCGGGGGCCATCCTACGAGCAGTACTTC.

This clone was counted only a few times. The rearrangement joins TRBV2 to TRBJ2-7, with 7 bases matching TRBD2. The V segment lost 6 bases and the J segment 2 bases; nucleotides outside the gene matches: 4. CDR3 length: 13 amino acids. Looked up from germline, CDR1 is SNHLY and CDR2 is FYNNEI. CDR3 nucleotides: TGTGCCAGCAGGGGGACTAAAGCCTACGAGCAGTACTTC. Its protein product is CASRGTKAYEQYF.

The chain is built from TRBV11-3 and TRBJ2-3; a possible D gene is TRBD2 (5 bases). CDR1 is SGHNT and CDR2 is YENEEA in the germline V gene. This CDR3 has 12 residues. V shed 3 bases and J shed 7 bases, with 8 bases lying between them. In nucleotides, the CDR3 is TGTGCCAGCAGCTTCGGAGGAAATACGCAGTATTTT. As protein: CASSFGGNTQYF.

J is TRBJ1-1 and V is TRBV5-4; D is ambiguous. The CDR3 spans 13 residues. V was clipped by 4 bases and J by 7 bases, with 14 bases between them. The germline gives CDR1 SGHNT, CDR2 YYREEE (reference sequence). The CDR3 protein is CASSQKGGGEAFF. The DNA of the CDR3 is TGTGCCAGCAGCCAGAAAGGTGGCGGTGAAGCTTTCTTT. The variable domain in full, with the rest retrieved from reference TRBV5-4 and TRBJ1-1, is ETGVTQSPTHLIKTRGQQVTLRCSSQSGHNTVSWYQQALGQGPQFIFQYYREEENGRGNFPPRFSGLQFPNYSSELNVNALELDDSALYLCASSQKGGGEAFFGQGTRLTVV.

The gene calls are TRBV10-3 and TRBJ2-5; 9 bases align to TRBD2. Germline V gene sequence: CDR1 ENHRY, CDR2 SYGVKD. This CDR3 region has 17 residues. The V and J ends lost 6 bases and 2 bases, in that order; junction bases with no gene match: 13. The CDR3 bases are TGTGCCATCAGCCGAGAGGGTTGGACTAGCGCACAAGAGACCCAGTACTTC. Translating it yields CAISREGWTSAQETQYF.

The chain recombines TRBV5-4 with TRBJ1-4, with D perhaps TRBD1 (5 bases). This CDR3 spans 15 amino acids. CDR1 and CDR2 from the germline V gene are SGHNT and YYREEE (reference sequence). The germline V and J ends were trimmed by 4 bases and 8 bases, with 18 bases remaining between them. The CDR3, as DNA: TGTGCCAGCAGCCAGGACGCGGGACGGGGAGAAAAACTGTTTTTT. This codes for CASSQDAGRGEKLFF.

The rearrangement joins TRBV3-1 (or the pseudogene TRBV3-2) to TRBJ2-3; possible D gene TRBD2, 7 bases. This CDR3 spans 17 amino acids. Germline V gives CDR1 LGHDT, CDR2 YNNKEL (reference sequence). V was cut by 3 bases and J by 3 bases, with 19 bases left in between. CDR3 in DNA: TGTGCCAGCAGCCAGAGGGAGGGGGGCGATGCTACAGATACGCAGTATTTT. As protein: CASSQREGGDATDTQYF.

This chain connects TRBV15 to TRBJ1-1; D is unclear. Germline-derived CDR1 and CDR2 are LNHNV and YYDKDF (reference sequence). CDR3 size: 14 residues. With 1 base removed from V and 6 bases from J, the gap between germline ends came to 12 bases. The CDR3 nucleotides are TGTGCCACCAGCAGAGGTAGGAGTGGCCCTGAAGCTTTCTTT. This sequence encodes CATSRGRSGPEAFF. Full variable domain (rest looked up from reference TRBV15 and TRBJ1-1): DAMVIQNPRYQVTQFGKPVTLSCSQTLNHNVMYWYQQKSSQAPKLLFHYYDKDFNNEADTPDNFQSRRPNTSFCFLDIRSPGLGDTAMYLCATSRGRSGPEAFFGQGTRLTVV.

V usage is TRBV3-1 (or the pseudogene TRBV3-2) and J usage is TRBJ2-5, with TRBD2 as a possible D gene (5 bases). The CDR3 totals 16 residues. CDR1 LGHDT and CDR2 YNNKEL come from the germline V gene (reference sequence). The ends were cut back, 2 bases at V and 1 base at J, with 14 bases in the middle. This CDR3 reads CASSQPRGRFQETQYF. The CDR3 bases are TGTGCCAGCAGCCAACCCCGGGGAAGGTTCCAAGAGACCCAGTACTTC.

V gene TRBV7-2 combines with J gene TRBJ1-4; D is ambiguous. The germline V and J ends were trimmed by 6 bases and 4 bases, with 15 bases remaining between them. The CDR3 consists of 15 residues. CDR1 and CDR2 from the germline V gene are SGHTA and FQGNSA. CDR3 coding DNA: TGTGCCAGCAGACGAACAGTTCCCTTTAATGAAAAACTGTTTTTT. Translating it yields CASRRTVPFNEKLFF.

V gene TRBV10-1 combines with J gene TRBJ1-1; TRBD1 is a possible D gene (6 bases). Between the trimmed V and J ends, which lost 8 bases and 1 base, there was a span of 11 bases. Germline V CDR1 and CDR2: WNHNN, SYGVQD (reference sequence). The CDR3 has 13 amino acids. The CDR3 DNA reads TGCGCCAGCCGGGACACTAGGAACACTGAAGCTTTCTTT. Its translation is CASRDTRNTEAFF.